This entry concerns a single T cell receptor (beta chain). No antigen is known for it. These data come from a study of cytomegalovirus exposure and HLA in healthy donors. Study-wide points: A reported reduction in N-insertions relative to the roughly 700-donor mean was seen in an Asian-associated ancestry cluster in a later analysis. Reportedly, diagnosis of cytomegalovirus status by the classifier showed high specificity and sensitivity. Most TCRs appeared rarely, but some public TCRs recurred in many donors.

With 60 Vbeta and 13 Jbeta primers, the PCR was carried out. The data were produced by immunoSEQ multiplex PCR, yet TCRdb's version contains in-frame clones alone and is incomplete. The table includes just over 150,000 clones, more than 75% detected once. Germline CDR1 reads SQVTM; CDR2 reads ANQGSEA. The CDR3 length is 13 residues. V lost 7 bases, J lost 6 bases, and 6 bases stayed unmatched. This rearrangement joins TRBV29-1 to TRBJ1-2; 12 bases fit TRBD1. This TCR came from a woman between 18 and 29 years old in good health and CMV-seronegative. Specimen: PBMCs. The CDR3 region has the DNA TGCAGCGGGGGGGACAGGGGGCGGAATGGCTACACCTTC. It translates to CSGGDRGRNGYTF.